The 7 T cell receptor beta chains below come from one sample, sequenced in a study of CD8 T cells in Susac syndrome. When the RNA was reverse transcribed, random hexamers were used with an input of about 0.45 to 1 ug. MiXCR, run by TCRdb on the immunoSEQ multiplex PCR reads, gives a single entry per CDR3 protein. Among 200,000 to 250,000 distinct CDR3 sequences listed, about 96% were seen once. Sample: CD4+ T cells from PBMCs. The receptors come from a human donor with multiple sclerosis.

The V gene is TRBV15, the J gene TRBJ2-7, with 10 bases lining up with TRBD2. This CDR3 comprises 19 residues. V lost 0 bases, J lost 0 bases, and 11 bases stayed unmatched. Per the germline V gene, CDR1 is LNHNV and CDR2 is YYDKDF (reference sequence). The CDR3 DNA reads TGTGCCACCAGCAGAGAGGGACTAGCGCTTGCCCCCGTCTCCTACGAGCAGTACTTC. Protein product: CATSREGLALAPVSYEQYF. Combining the CDR3 with reference TRBV15 and TRBJ2-7 gives the whole variable domain DAMVIQNPRYQVTQFGKPVTLSCSQTLNHNVMYWYQQKSSQAPKLLFHYYDKDFNNEADTPDNFQSRRPNTSFCFLDIRSPGLGDTAMYLCATSREGLALAPVSYEQYFGPGTRLTVT.

This clonotype was picked up a small number of times. CDR3 bases: TGTGCCAGTTCCGGGACAGGAGGCACAGATACGCAGTATTTT. This translates into CASSGTGGTDTQYF. This rearrangement joins TRBV2 to TRBJ2-3; 8 nucleotides align to TRBD1. The CDR3 has 14 residues. V shed 9 bases and J 1 base; nucleotides not matched to a gene: 6. CDR1 and CDR2 from the germline V gene are SNHLY and FYNNEI.

This clonotype was detected a few times. The rearrangement joins TRBV12-3 or TRBV12-4 to TRBJ1-3; unclear D gene. The CDR3 runs 14 residues. Deletions cut 3 bases from V and 0 bases from J, with 6 bases between. CDR3 loop: CASSLAGSGNTIYF. The CDR3 bases are TGTGCCAGCAGTTTGGCAGGCTCTGGAAACACCATATATTTT.

This chain joins TRBV14 and TRBJ2-1, with 10 nucleotides matching TRBD1. The V segment lost 3 bases and the J segment 3 bases; nucleotides outside the gene matches: 8. Germline CDR1 reads SGHDN; CDR2 reads FVKESK. The CDR3 extends over 17 amino acids. The CDR3: CASSQHSWTGGYNEQFF. The CDR3 DNA reads as TGTGCCAGCAGCCAGCACTCTTGGACAGGGGGCTACAATGAGCAGTTCTTC. The entire variable domain, with the rest obtained from reference TRBV14 and TRBJ2-1, is as follows: EAGVTQFPSHSVIEKGQTVTLRCDPISGHDNLYWYRRVMGKEIKFLLHFVKESKQDESGMPNNRFLAERTGGTYSTLKVQPAELEDSGVYFCASSQHSWTGGYNEQFFGPGTRLTVL.

This clonotype has a single count. V is TRBV20-1 and J is TRBJ1-5; 7 bases map to TRBD1. The CDR3 has 17 amino acids. V dropped 3 bases and J dropped 0; count of bases not matched to a gene: 11. CDR1 is DFQATT, CDR2 SNEGSKA, per germline (reference sequence). Here the CDR3 reads CSASLYSQGNSNQPQHF. The DNA for the CDR3 is TGCAGTGCTAGCTTATATTCACAGGGGAATAGCAATCAGCCCCAGCATTTT.

The V call is TRBV20-1, the J call TRBJ1-1; TRBD1 might be the D (5 bases). The CDR3 is 14 amino acids. The V end lost 2 bases, the J end lost 1 base, and 11 bases lay between the germline ends. CDR1 and CDR2 from the germline V gene are DFQATT and SNEGSKA (reference sequence). The CDR3 sequence: CSARPAGWNTEAFF. In nucleotides, the CDR3 is TGCAGTGCTAGACCAGCAGGGTGGAACACTGAAGCTTTCTTT.

The chain has TRBV30 and TRBJ2-1, with D maybe TRBD2 (6 bases). CDR1 GTSNPN and CDR2 SVGIG come from the germline V gene (reference sequence). The CDR3 loop spans 15 amino acids. Trimming removed 2 bases at V and 7 bases at J, with 18 bases between. CDR3 amino acids: CAWSTGAGRWNEQFF. CDR3 in DNA: TGTGCCTGGAGTACCGGGGCGGGACGGTGGAATGAGCAGTTCTTC.